The 22 T cell receptor beta chains below come from one sample, sequenced in a study of beta chain features in type 1 diabetes. Expressed TCRB transcripts were sequenced, since all the RNA that had been isolated was reverse transcribed. Sequencing was performed with immunoSEQ multiplex PCR; in TCRdb, only in-frame clones are kept and a portion is missing. The sample lists about 42,000 clones, roughly 50% occurring once. The specimen sequenced was stem cell memory CD4+ T cells from blood. All receptors come from a young woman in good health.

The chain has TRBV27 and TRBJ2-7; D perhaps matches TRBD1 (6 bases). Germline assignment: CDR1 MNHEY and CDR2 SMNVEV (reference sequence). CDR3 length: 16 amino acids. Trimming cost V 5 bases and J 1 base, with 18 bases left between them. CDR3 region: CASSPADRWASYEQYF. CDR3 bases: TGTGCCAGCAGTCCAGCAGACAGGTGGGCTTCCTACGAGCAGTACTTC.

This clone appeared once. The rearrangement uses TRBV4-1 and TRBJ2-3; tentative D call: TRBD2 (6 bases). Trimming removed 4 bases at V and 0 bases at J, with 11 bases between. From germline, CDR1 is MGHRA and CDR2 YSYEKL. CDR3 size: 15 residues. CDR3 in amino acids: CASSLGTPSTDTQYF. For the CDR3, the DNA is TGCGCCAGCAGCCTCGGGACTCCTAGCACAGATACGCAGTATTTT.

The chain combines TRBV7-3 with TRBJ1-1; 11 nucleotides agree with TRBD1. The germline gives CDR1 SGHTA, CDR2 FQGTGA. This CDR3 has 15 amino acids. The V segment lost 0 bases and the J segment 3 bases; nucleotides outside the gene matches: 0. CDR3 amino acids: CASSLTGQGDTEAFF. The CDR3 DNA follows: TGTGCCAGCAGCTTAACGGGACAGGGGGACACTGAAGCTTTCTTT.

The chain recombines TRBV14 with TRBJ1-2; D might be TRBD1 (6 bases). This CDR3 spans 14 amino acids. V was clipped by 0 bases and J by 7 bases, with 12 bases between them. Per the germline V gene, CDR1 is SGHDN and CDR2 is FVKESK. The CDR3 nucleotides read TGTGCCAGCAGCCAAGATACAGGGTTTGGTGGCTACACCTTC. This sequence encodes CASSQDTGFGGYTF.

V and J are TRBV7-8 and TRBJ2-3, with TRBD2 identical over 10 bases. The length of the CDR3 is 20 residues. The ends lost 3 bases at V and 1 base at J; junction bases unmatched: 16. Germline V gene lookup returns CDR1 SGHVS and CDR2 FQNEAQ. The CDR3 DNA reads as TGTGCCAGCAGCTTCCTACGTTGGGCTCTAGCGGGAGTCGGCACAGATACGCAGTATTTT. Protein: CASSFLRWALAGVGTDTQYF. Full variable domain (outside the CDR3, taken from reference TRBV7-8 and TRBJ2-3): GAGVSQSPRYKVAKRGQDVALRCDPISGHVSLFWYQQALGQGPEFLTYFQNEAQLDKSGLPSDRFFAERPEGSVSTLKIQRTQQEDSAVYLCASSFLRWALAGVGTDTQYFGPGTRLTVL.

The rearrangement links TRBV9 to TRBJ2-2; D perhaps matches TRBD2 (6 bases). This CDR3 has 17 amino acids. V lost 0 bases to trimming and J lost 2 bases, with 14 bases between them. The germline gives CDR1 SGDLS, CDR2 YYNGEE. The CDR3 loop reads CASSVDGGSGNTGELFF. The CDR3 DNA follows: TGTGCCAGCAGCGTAGACGGTGGTAGCGGAAACACCGGGGAGCTGTTTTTT. Filled out from reference TRBV9 and TRBJ2-2, the complete variable domain reads DSGVTQTPKHLITATGQRVTLRCSPRSGDLSVYWYQQSLDQGLQFLIQYYNGEERAKGNILERFSAQQFPDLHSELNLSSLELGDSALYFCASSVDGGSGNTGELFFGEGSRLTVL.

V and J are TRBV2 and TRBJ2-7, with 15 positions matching TRBD2. The V gene's germline CDR1 is SNHLY and CDR2 FYNNEI. The J segment lost 4 bases and the V segment lost 4 bases, leaving 11 bases of the junction unmatched. This CDR3 region has 18 residues. The CDR3 DNA reads TGTGCCAGCAGTGCATGGACTAGCGGGAGGGCCCATAGGTACGAGCAGTACTTC. Encoded protein: CASSAWTSGRAHRYEQYF. The complete variable domain, with remaining parts taken from reference TRBV2 and TRBJ2-7, reads EPEVTQTPSHQVTQMGQEVILRCVPISNHLYFYWYRQILGQKVEFLVSFYNNEISEKSEIFDDQFSVERPDGSNFTLKIRSTKLEDSAMYFCASSAWTSGRAHRYEQYFGPGTRLTVT.

The V call is TRBV5-1, the J call TRBJ2-1; 9 bases agree with TRBD2. V was clipped by 3 bases and J by 4 bases; unmatched bases: 2. There are 14 residues in the CDR3. Germline V gene sequence: CDR1 SGHRS, CDR2 YFSETQ. CDR3 loop: CASSSTSGYNEQFF. In DNA form, the CDR3 reads TGCGCCAGCAGCTCTACTAGCGGGTACAATGAGCAGTTCTTC.

The CDR3 sequence is CASRLDSFDEQFF. CDR3 bases: TGTGCCAGCAGACTTGACAGCTTTGATGAGCAGTTCTTC. The genes are TRBV7-2 and TRBJ2-1, with D tentatively TRBD1 (5 bases). CDR3 length: 13 amino acids. Germline CDR1 reads SGHTA; CDR2 reads FQGNSA. Deletions cut 6 bases from V and 8 bases from J, with 14 bases between.

The rearrangement joins TRBV7-3 to TRBJ2-1; 14 nucleotides align to TRBD2. V lost 6 bases and J lost 8; bases outside the gene matches: 12. The germline V gene encodes CDR1 SGHTA and CDR2 FQGTGA. This CDR3 spans 17 amino acids. The CDR3 nucleotides are TGTGCCAGCAGTCTTAGGGGGACTAGCGGGAGACTCGATGAGCAGTTCTTC. It encodes CASSLRGTSGRLDEQFF.

The rearrangement uses TRBV29-1 and TRBJ2-4; 12 positions match TRBD2. There are 17 residues in the CDR3. Germline values: CDR1 SQVTM, CDR2 ANQGSEA. V trimming: 1 base; J trimming: 6 bases; junction bases outside the gene matches: 10. The CDR3 DNA reads as TGCAGCGTTGAAGGGCTGACTAGCGGGAGTCATAGAAACATTCAGTACTTC. As protein: CSVEGLTSGSHRNIQYF. Full variable domain (missing parts from reference TRBV29-1 and TRBJ2-4): SAVISQKPSRDICQRGTSLTIQCQVDSQVTMMFWYRQQPGQSLTLIATANQGSEATYESGFVIDKFPISRPNLTFSTLTVSNMSPEDSSIYLCSVEGLTSGSHRNIQYFGAGTRLSVL.

In its sample, this clone was seen a few times. The chain recombines TRBV7-3 with TRBJ2-5; 9 bases agree with TRBD1. Germline CDR1 and CDR2: SGHTA and FQGTGA. The CDR3 extends over 15 amino acids. Unmatched junction bases numbered 8, after V lost 5 bases and J lost 4 bases. The CDR3 DNA follows: TGTGCCAGCAGCAACCCGACAGGGGGGGGAGAGACCCAGTACTTC. It codes for CASSNPTGGGETQYF.

This clone has only a few counts. This chain uses TRBV29-1 with TRBJ2-1; D unclear. With 4 bases removed from V and 1 base from J, the gap between germline ends came to 11 bases. Germline assignment: CDR1 SQVTM and CDR2 ANQGSEA. The CDR3 loop spans 14 amino acids. In DNA form, the CDR3 reads TGCAGCGTTGGTTCGGTGGTTTCCTACAATGAGCAGTTCTTC. It is translated as CSVGSVVSYNEQFF.

This clone came up once. This chain uses TRBV10-3 with TRBJ2-1, with 14 bases that match TRBD2. CDR3 size: 17 residues. Trimming at V came to 2 bases and at J to 2 bases, leaving 2 bases not matched to a gene. CDR1 is ENHRY, CDR2 SYGVKD, per germline. The CDR3 reads CAISEGTSGSPYNEQFF. The CDR3 DNA is TGTGCCATCAGTGAGGGGACTAGCGGGAGCCCCTACAATGAGCAGTTCTTC.

The J gene is TRBJ2-4, the V gene TRBV5-1; D unclear. Per the germline V gene, CDR1 is SGHRS and CDR2 is YFSETQ. With 3 bases removed from V and 0 bases from J, the gap between germline ends came to 13 bases. The CDR3 loop spans 16 amino acids. CDR3 amino acids: CASSSAVLLAKNIQYF. The CDR3 nucleotides read TGCGCCAGCAGCTCGGCGGTCCTTTTAGCCAAAAACATTCAGTACTTC. The complete variable domain, with remaining parts taken from reference TRBV5-1 and TRBJ2-4, reads KAGVTQTPRYLIKTRGQQVTLSCSPISGHRSVSWYQQTPGQGLQFLFEYFSETQRNKGNFPGRFSGRQFSNSRSEMNVSTLELGDSALYLCASSSAVLLAKNIQYFGAGTRLSVL.

This clone showed up just a few times. The CDR3 loop is CASSPGTAPFEQYF. The DNA of the CDR3 is TGTGCCAGCAGCCCCGGGACAGCTCCGTTCGAGCAGTACTTC. V and J are TRBV7-2 and TRBJ2-7; 7 bases fit TRBD1. Per germline, CDR1 SGHTA and CDR2 FQGNSA. V gave up 5 bases and J gave up 6 bases; unmatched junction bases: 10. The CDR3 totals 14 residues.

This clone was seen a handful of times. V and J are TRBV30 and TRBJ2-1; TRBD2 might be the D (6 bases). The CDR3 runs 15 residues. V was clipped by 2 bases and J by 5 bases, with 16 bases between them. Germline assignment: CDR1 GTSNPN and CDR2 SVGIG (reference sequence). The CDR3 sequence: CAWSLGGPSHNEQFF. CDR3 in DNA: TGTGCCTGGAGTCTCGGAGGGCCAAGTCACAATGAGCAGTTCTTC.

The rearrangement joins TRBV6-1 to TRBJ1-5; D gene uncertain. The CDR3 runs 15 residues. The V gene's germline CDR1 is MNHNS and CDR2 SASEGT. With 1 base removed from V and 5 bases from J, the gap between germline ends came to 12 bases. The CDR3 DNA sequence: TGTGCCAGCAGTGAAGGGCGGTGGTATGATCAGCCCCAGCATTTT. The encoded protein is CASSEGRWYDQPQHF.

This clone was seen once. The rearrangement links TRBV7-3 to TRBJ2-1, with 11 bases matching TRBD2. CDR3 length: 15 amino acids. CDR1 is SGHTA, CDR2 FQGTGA, per germline. V gave up 2 bases and J gave up 9 bases; unmatched junction bases: 6. The CDR3 nucleotides are TGTGCCAGCAGCTTAGGTCTTAGCGGGAGGGGTGAGCAGTTCTTC. This translates into CASSLGLSGRGEQFF.

The sample holds a few counts of this clone. This chain connects TRBV28 to TRBJ2-7; D remains ambiguous. V was shortened by 6 bases and J by 3 bases, with 3 bases between the two germline ends. The CDR3 length is 10 residues. Germline V gene data show CDR1 as MDHEN and CDR2 as SYDVKM. In DNA form, the CDR3 reads TGTGCCAGCAGCGGCTACGAGCAGTACTTC. Residues: CASSGYEQYF.

This clone was detected once. This rearrangement joins TRBV18 to TRBJ1-1; 9 bases map to TRBD1. Germline lookup yields CDR1 KGHSH and CDR2 LQKENI. Unmatched junction bases numbered 6, after V lost 2 bases and J lost 5 bases. The CDR3 runs to 15 residues. The CDR3 is CASSPGTGKQTEAFF. The CDR3 DNA reads as TGTGCCAGCTCACCAGGGACAGGGAAACAGACTGAAGCTTTCTTT.

This clone came up many times. The V and J genes are TRBV14 and TRBJ2-3; TRBD2 might be the D (6 bases). The CDR3 spans 14 residues. Germline V gene sequence: CDR1 SGHDN, CDR2 FVKESK. V lost 1 base and J 6 bases, leaving 11 bases between the germline ends. The CDR3 sequence is CASSQGGGEDTQYF. CDR3 sequence (DNA): TGTGCCAGCAGCCAAGGAGGAGGGGAGGATACGCAGTATTTT.